The 10 T cell receptor beta chains below come from one sample, sequenced in a study of OX40 agonist ivuxolimab in advanced cancers. Profiling relied on immunoSEQ multiplex PCR, and the TCRdb table lists in-frame clones only, not all of them. The repertoire includes around 74,000 clones, about nine tenths of them detected once, and 0.53% sits in the top ten. The sequencing used CD4+ or CD8+ T cells sorted from blood, collected in a trial of the OX40 agonist ivuxolimab. These receptors all come from an adult with an advanced solid tumor such as melanoma, head and neck, liver or kidney cancer.

The chain has TRBV6-5 and TRBJ2-7; 9 bases line up with TRBD1. There are 15 residues in the CDR3. Looked up from germline, CDR1 is MNHEY and CDR2 is SVGAGI. Trimming cost V 0 bases and J 6 bases; bases outside gene matches: 6. This CDR3 is CASSYSSDRGIEQYF. The CDR3 DNA reads as TGTGCCAGCAGTTACTCCTCGGACAGGGGCATCGAGCAGTACTTC.

V gene TRBV11-3 combines with J gene TRBJ1-1; unclear D gene. CDR3 length: 13 amino acids. Germline loops: CDR1 SGHNT, CDR2 YENEEA. Trimming shortened V by 1 base and J by 6 bases, and 9 bases separated the two germline ends. For the CDR3, the DNA is TGTGCCAGCAGCTTAGGGCAGGCCCCTGAAGCTTTCTTT. Encoded protein: CASSLGQAPEAFF.

This chain links TRBV29-1 with TRBJ1-3; the match to TRBD1 covers 8 bases. This CDR3 spans 14 amino acids. V trimming: 6 bases; J trimming: 0 bases; junction bases outside the gene matches: 4. Germline V gene lookup returns CDR1 SQVTM and CDR2 ANQGSEA. CDR3 protein: CSVGQALSGNTIYF. CDR3 DNA: TGCAGCGTGGGACAGGCTCTCTCTGGAAACACCATATATTTT.

J is TRBJ1-5 and V is TRBV11-1; D call uncertain. Germline V lookup: CDR1 SGHAT, CDR2 FQDESV (reference sequence). CDR3 length: 13 residues. V dropped 4 bases and J dropped 3 bases, with 7 bases sitting between them. CDR3 in DNA: TGTGCCAGCAGCTCCCACAACAATCAGCCCCAGCATTTT. Protein product: CASSSHNNQPQHF.

The sample holds one count of this clone. The gene calls are TRBV28 and TRBJ2-7; no definite D call. CDR1 and CDR2 (germline): MDHEN, SYDVKM. The V end was cut by 8 bases, the J end by 8 bases, with 25 bases between. The CDR3 is 15 residues long. Written as DNA, the CDR3 is TGTGCCAGCGGGTTCGATTTGGCTACGAGTAGGAAGCAGTACTTC. It codes for CASGFDLATSRKQYF.

The table lists this clone with a count of one. This chain joins TRBV29-1 and TRBJ2-7, with D unclear. This CDR3 is 10 amino acids long. Deletions cut 4 bases from V and 9 bases from J, with 10 bases between. Germline CDR1 and CDR2: SQVTM and ANQGSEA. CDR3: CSVGTERQYF. The CDR3 DNA sequence: TGCAGCGTTGGCACGGAGAGGCAGTACTTC.

The chain carries TRBV28 and TRBJ2-6; 7 bases match TRBD1. There are 15 residues in the CDR3. Per the germline V gene, CDR1 is MDHEN and CDR2 is SYDVKM. Unmatched junction bases numbered 4, after V lost 5 bases and J lost 3 bases. CDR3 protein: CASSLNRGGANVLTF. CDR3 nucleotide sequence: TGTGCCAGCAGTCTGAACAGGGGTGGGGCCAACGTCCTGACTTTC.

V and J are TRBV6-6 and TRBJ1-5; no definite D call. CDR1 is MNHNY and CDR2 is SVGAGI in the germline V gene (reference sequence). This CDR3 spans 13 amino acids. Trimming stripped 2 bases from V and 0 bases from J, with 2 bases between. CDR3 amino acids: CASSYGSNQPQHF. In DNA form, the CDR3 reads TGTGCCAGCAGTTACGGTAGCAATCAGCCCCAGCATTTT.

The rearrangement links TRBV15 to TRBJ2-5; no clear D. Germline-derived CDR1 and CDR2 are LNHNV and YYDKDF (reference sequence). The CDR3 runs to 14 residues. V was cut by 0 bases and J by 5 bases, with 10 bases left in between. CDR3: CATSRDRVGETQYF. The CDR3 coding sequence is TGTGCCACCAGCAGAGATCGGGTGGGCGAGACCCAGTACTTC.

This chain connects TRBV11-3 to TRBJ2-1; tentatively, D is TRBD2 (5 bases). The CDR3 runs 13 residues. Trimming pared 1 base from V and 10 bases from J, leaving 11 bases between. Germline V gene sequence: CDR1 SGHNT, CDR2 YENEEA. The CDR3 spells CASSLGLSIEQFF. The CDR3 region has the DNA TGTGCCAGCAGCTTAGGACTATCGATCGAGCAGTTCTTC.